This section outlines one T cell receptor (beta chain) sequence together with its context. Produced via immunoSEQ multiplex PCR; TCRdb's table is partial and in-frame only. The table has tens of thousands of clones, approximately 84% seen once. CDR1 ENHRY and CDR2 SYGVKD come from the germline V gene. V was clipped by 2 bases and J by 8 bases; unmatched bases: 8. This CDR3 has 16 amino acids. These data come from a study of radiotherapy plus CTLA-4 blockade in lung cancer. The sequencing here drew on peripheral blood, taken from a patient treated with radiotherapy plus ipilimumab. This receptor was identified in a human donor with non-small cell lung cancer whose response to radiotherapy plus ipilimumab could not be evaluated. The chain uses TRBV10-3 and TRBJ2-1; 11 nucleotides match TRBD2. This CDR3 is CAISERKTSGSDEQFF. The CDR3 DNA sequence: TGTGCCATCAGTGAGCGCAAAACTAGCGGGAGCGATGAGCAGTTCTTC.